This T cell receptor beta chain originates from a study of blood T cell repertoires in COVID-19. The overall study: The study drew acute and convalescent COVID-19 samples from the United States, Italy and Spain. T cells, B-cell-depleted T cells, or PBMCs supplied cDNA or gDNA.

TCRdb keeps only in-frame clones here, not all; method: immunoSEQ multiplex PCR. The sample consists of about 320,000 clones, around 88% of them appearing once. This clone has a handful of counts. Other DNA sequences in the same sample also yield this CDR3. Per the germline V gene, CDR1 is SGDLS and CDR2 is YYNGEE. The CDR3 is made up of 13 amino acids. Trimming took 1 base from V and 4 from J, leaving 5 bases between them. This rearrangement joins TRBV9 to TRBJ2-2; TRBD1 is a possible D gene (5 bases). This clonotype was sampled from a woman in her forties or fifties with acute or convalescent COVID-19. The sample consisted of peripheral blood. CDR3 protein: CASSVQGTGELFF. Written as DNA, the CDR3 is TGTGCCAGCAGCGTACAGGGCACCGGGGAGCTGTTTTTT.